The present T cell receptor (beta chain) was sequenced within a study of tumor-infiltrating lymphocytes in primary liver carcinoma. Overall study findings and caveats: Tumor-blood pairs (like tumor-adjacent pairs) overlapped less than tumor region pairs did.

Trimming shortened V by 4 bases and J by 4 bases, and 15 bases separated the two germline ends. This CDR3 has 15 residues. The germline CDR1 and CDR2 sequences are MNHNS and SASEGT. From about 20-30 mg of unsorted bulk tissue, DNA and RNA were co-extracted together. The patients presented with primary liver carcinoma, which was managed through surgical resection. To note about this clonotype: Its specificity is not known.

Total RNA (approximately 0.5 ug) served as template for TCR beta cDNA synthesis primed by a constant-region primer. Amplification in three nested multiplex PCR rounds with slightly modified ARM-PCR gave rise to TCR beta libraries. For approximately 9 cycles apiece, the opening two PCR rounds ran with TRBV1-TRBV30 forward primers and a C-beta reverse primer. Each CDR3 protein is one row after TCRdb ran MiXCR on the multiplex PCR reads. This table has roughly 100,000 distinct CDR3 sequences, around 83% appearing once. Sample: liver tumor tissue from sampling region 3. As for subset: tumor region T3, left-lateral pole. This clonotype was sampled from a man aged 35 to 55 with primary liver carcinoma and hepatitis B virus infection. This chain links TRBV6-1 with TRBJ2-3, with D hard to call. The DNA for the CDR3 is TGTGCCAGCAGTGTTCTGGGTAATGGAGCAGATACGCAGTATTTT. This gives the protein CASSVLGNGADTQYF.